This T cell receptor beta chain derives from a study of T-cell reconstitution after alpha-beta-depleted transplantation in children. Unique molecular identifiers were incorporated when the TCRbeta library was constructed. MiXCR was run by TCRdb on the PCR reads, yielding one entry per CDR3 protein. The table lists about 240,000 distinct CDR3 sequences, about 25% of them singletons. Details on this clonotype: Its antigen is unidentified.

Study-level findings and limits: High day-60 TCRbeta diversity in some patients came from surviving recipient T cells and thymic progenitors. T-cell counts and diversity at one year following transplant were attributed mainly to newly produced T cells.

Per germline, CDR1 SGHAT and CDR2 FQNNGV. The CDR3 consists of 15 residues. The V and J ends lost 1 base and 1 base respectively, with 10 bases between them. This sample comprised PBMCs, obtained before TCRalphabeta/CD19-depleted stem cell transplant. This clonotype originated in a girl aged 2 to 10 with Fanconi anemia, due to receive a stem cell transplant. The gene calls are TRBV11-2 and TRBJ2-5; D is ambiguous. The DNA of the CDR3 is TGTGCCAGCAGCTTAGGTGGTGCCACCCAAGAGACCCAGTACTTC. Protein sequence: CASSLGGATQETQYF. Drawing the rest from reference TRBV11-2 and TRBJ2-5, the complete variable domain is EAGVAQSPRYKIIEKRQSVAFWCNPISGHATLYWYQQILGQGPKLLIQFQNNGVVDDSQLPKDRFSAERLKGVDSTLKIQPAKLEDSAVYLCASSLGGATQETQYFGPGTRLLVL.